The clone carrying this T cell receptor (beta chain) was recorded many times. Its matching antigen is unknown. V was pared by 5 bases and J by 8 bases, with 13 bases between. CDR3 size: 13 residues. Looked up from germline, CDR1 is SEHNR and CDR2 is FQNEAQ (reference sequence). The sample belongs to a study of molecular identifiers for immune sequencing clone quantification. Overall study findings and caveats: The share of molecules held by clones above 20 RNA copies was over 99% in effector cells and under 1% in naive cells.

Source material for naive CD8 libraries was about 19,000 to 1,000,000 sorted cells, with 10%, 30% or 50% RNA. The authors gated naive CD8 T cells as CD8+CD4-CCR7+CD45RA+ for sorting. TCRdb reanalysed the PCR reads using MiXCR and keeps one entry per CDR3 protein. The top ten clones hold approximately 1.4% of a sample with tens of thousands of distinct CDR3 sequences, less than 20% of them seen once. The chain employs TRBV7-9 and TRBJ2-1; no clear D gene. The sample comprised naive CD8+ T cells from blood, with Jurkat cell RNA spiked in. Regarding subset: FACS-sorted CD8+CD4-CCR7+CD45RA+ naive T cells. This clonotype was sampled from a human donor in good health. Some libraries in this study had Jurkat cell RNA spiked in. The CDR3 DNA sequence: TGTGCCAGCAGCCTTGACCCGAAGTATGAGCAGTTCTTC. The encoded protein is CASSLDPKYEQFF.